This T cell receptor beta chain stems from a study of T cell clones after liver transplantation. Method: immunoSEQ multiplex PCR; TCRdb's copy keeps in-frame clones and lacks some. The sample records some 45,000 clones, 86% being singletons. V dropped 3 bases and J dropped 5; count of bases not matched to a gene: 10. CDR1 and CDR2 from the germline V gene are SGHRS and YFSETQ. The CDR3 runs 16 residues. The receptor's source is a human patient who received a liver transplant. The graft donor may account for some of the T cells. The source material was CD4+ T cells from blood, sampled 24 months after liver transplant. This chain uses TRBV5-1 with TRBJ2-2, with 7 bases that match TRBD1. Here the CDR3 reads CASSSRRGGSTGELFF. In DNA form, the CDR3 reads TGCGCCAGCAGCTCGCGGCGAGGGGGCTCGACCGGGGAGCTGTTTTTT.